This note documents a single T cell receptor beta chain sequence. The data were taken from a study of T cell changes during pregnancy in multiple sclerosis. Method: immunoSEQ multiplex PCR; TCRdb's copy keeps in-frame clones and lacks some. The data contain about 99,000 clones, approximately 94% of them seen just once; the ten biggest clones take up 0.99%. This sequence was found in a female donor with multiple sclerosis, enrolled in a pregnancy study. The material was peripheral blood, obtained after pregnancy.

This CDR3 reads CASSLTSGRVNNEQFF. In DNA form, the CDR3 reads TGTGCCAGCTCACTGACTAGCGGGAGGGTGAACAATGAGCAGTTCTTC. The chain links TRBV18 to TRBJ2-1; the match to TRBD2 covers 14 bases. With V trimmed by 4 bases and J by 5 bases, 4 bases remained unmatched. The V gene's germline CDR1 is KGHSH and CDR2 LQKENI. This CDR3 is built from 16 residues.